The 5 T cell receptor beta chains given below trace back to one sample, sequenced in a study of CD8 T cells in Susac syndrome. Reverse transcription used about 0.45 to 1 ug RNA and random hexamers. TCRdb reprocessed the immunoSEQ multiplex PCR reads with MiXCR, giving one entry per CDR3 protein. The profile shows hundreds of thousands of distinct CDR3 sequences, 92% of them singletons. The sample was CD8+ T cells from PBMCs. The source is a human donor with multiple sclerosis.

The V gene is TRBV19, the J gene TRBJ1-1; 7 bases line up with TRBD1. The V gene's germline CDR1 is LNHDA and CDR2 SQIVND (reference sequence). V shed 7 bases and J 0 bases; nucleotides not matched to a gene: 11. The CDR3 runs to 16 residues. CDR3 residues: CASTGRGPSLNTEAFF. The CDR3, as DNA: TGTGCCAGTACGGGGAGGGGGCCGTCACTGAACACTGAAGCTTTCTTT.

This chain uses TRBV4-1 with TRBJ2-7; tentative D call: TRBD1 (5 bases). The CDR3 has 15 residues. Trimming removed 4 bases from V and 0 bases from J, with 13 bases in between. The germline gives CDR1 MGHRA, CDR2 YSYEKL. CDR3 coding DNA: TGCGCCAGCAGCCCTGGAGCAGACAGCTCCTACGAGCAGTACTTC. This sequence encodes CASSPGADSSYEQYF.

The CDR3 coding sequence is TGTGCCAGCTCAGTGGATGACATTCAGTACTTC. Translating gives CASSVDDIQYF. V and J are TRBV18 and TRBJ2-4; D unclear. Germline V lookup: CDR1 KGHSH, CDR2 LQKENI. The CDR3 is 11 amino acids. V shed 5 bases and J shed 8 bases, with 7 bases lying between them.

This chain uses TRBV7-9 with TRBJ2-1, with TRBD2 matching 8 bases. CDR1 and CDR2 (germline): SEHNR, FQNEAQ (reference sequence). The CDR3 runs to 15 residues. Losses at the gene ends were 5 bases for V and 7 bases for J; bases not matched to a gene: 10. CDR3 region: CASSVTGTRTNEQFF. Written as DNA, the CDR3 is TGTGCCAGCAGCGTCACCGGGACTAGGACAAATGAGCAGTTCTTC.

The chain couples TRBV20-1 to TRBJ2-7; D call uncertain. The V and J ends lost 0 bases and 4 bases respectively, with 13 bases between them. From germline, CDR1 is DFQATT and CDR2 SNEGSKA (reference sequence). The CDR3 totals 14 residues. The CDR3 is CSARDLNSSYEQYF. CDR3 sequence (DNA): TGCAGTGCTAGAGATCTAAATAGTTCTTACGAGCAGTACTTC.